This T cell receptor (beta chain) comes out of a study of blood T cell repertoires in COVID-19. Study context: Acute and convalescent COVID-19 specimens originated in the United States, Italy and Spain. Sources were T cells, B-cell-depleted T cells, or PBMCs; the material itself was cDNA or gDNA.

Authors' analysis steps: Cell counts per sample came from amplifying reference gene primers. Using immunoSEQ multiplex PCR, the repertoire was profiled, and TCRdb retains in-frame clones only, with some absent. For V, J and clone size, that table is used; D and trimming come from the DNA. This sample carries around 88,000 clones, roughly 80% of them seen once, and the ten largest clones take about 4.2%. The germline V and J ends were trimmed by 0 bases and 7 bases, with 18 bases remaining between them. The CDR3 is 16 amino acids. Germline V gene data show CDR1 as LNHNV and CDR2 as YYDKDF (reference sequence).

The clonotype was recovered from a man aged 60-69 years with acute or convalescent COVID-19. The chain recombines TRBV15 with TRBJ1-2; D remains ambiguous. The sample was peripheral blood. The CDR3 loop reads CATSRDLLSGVGGYTF. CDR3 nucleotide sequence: TGTGCCACCAGCAGAGATCTCCTCTCGGGTGTAGGTGGCTACACCTTC.